This T cell receptor (beta chain) derives from a study of T cell responses to AZD1222 COVID-19 vaccine. The study, taken as a whole, reports: Researchers report vaccine-associated CD4 TCRs spanning spike, with dominance at 160-218 and 743-854. Unmutated variant regions are reportedly the target of nearly half of TCRs that are spike-specific. Following two doses of AZD1222, Spike-specific TCR breadth and depth rose.

This clone was recorded once. Its antigen is not identified. Clones were read by immunoSEQ multiplex PCR, and TCRdb kept only the in-frame ones, dropping some. The repertoire holds 75,000 to 100,000 clones, with about nine tenths as singletons. V dropped 4 bases and J dropped 4 bases, with 10 bases sitting between them. The CDR3 is 13 residues long. CDR1 and CDR2 (germline): MDHEN, SYDVKM. The TCR originated in an adult in good health. The sequencing used peripheral blood, collected on day 0 of AZD1222 vaccination. The V and J genes are TRBV28 and TRBJ1-2, with D possibly being TRBD1 (5 bases). The DNA of the CDR3 is TGTGCCAGCAGTTCCCTAGGGGTCTATGGCTACACCTTC. It specifies CASSSLGVYGYTF.